In this sample, the clone carrying this TCR beta chain turned up many times. CDR1 MGHRA and CDR2 YSYEKL come from the germline V gene. This CDR3 is 16 amino acids long. V was cut by 0 bases and J by 5 bases, with 16 bases left in between. These data come from a study of T-cell reconstitution after alpha-beta-depleted transplantation in children. During its preparation, the TCRbeta library received unique molecular identifiers. TCRdb called the PCR reads again in MiXCR, with one record for every CDR3 protein. The sample gives about 110,000 distinct CDR3 sequences, 20% to 25% of which show up once; about 10% is in the top ten.

The J gene is TRBJ1-1, the V gene TRBV4-1, with no clear D. The sample here was PBMCs, mostly from graft donor cells, taken 180 days after TCRalphabeta/CD19-depleted stem cell transplant. The sequence derives from a male patient aged 2 to 9 who had a stem cell transplant for chronic granulomatous disease, so the T cells may come from the graft donor. Here the CDR3 reads CASSQDSIGVRTEAFF. DNA of the CDR3: TGCGCCAGCAGCCAAGATTCTATCGGTGTGAGGACTGAAGCTTTCTTT.